Below are 17 T cell receptor beta chains sequenced from a single sample in a study of chemoradiotherapy in HPV16-positive cancers. This table comes from immunoSEQ multiplex PCR, and its TCRdb copy is limited to in-frame clones, with some not included. Of about 7,800 clones listed, roughly two thirds were seen once; the top ten hold 31%. Sampling was done from a patient who underwent chemoradiotherapy. These receptors were obtained from a human donor with HPV-associated anogenital cancer.

As to this clone: One junction end does not reproduce the germline sequence, and a read error may be involved. The V gene is TRBV7-7, the J gene TRBJ2-3, with a weak D call TRBD2 (6 bases). CDR3 length: 14 amino acids. The germline V gene encodes CDR1 SSHAT and CDR2 FNYEAQ (reference sequence). DNA of the CDR3: TGTGCTAGCAGCTTAGACGGAGGGACAGATACGCAGTATTTT. This codes for CASSLDGGTDTQYF.

V usage is TRBV5-1 and J usage is TRBJ2-1; 8 positions match TRBD2. CDR3 size: 14 residues. Germline V CDR1 and CDR2: SGHRS, YFSETQ. The trim removed 2 bases at V and 4 bases at J, leaving 2 bases unmatched. The CDR3, as DNA: TGCGCCAGCAGCTTAGCGGGAGAGTACAATGAGCAGTTCTTC. It encodes CASSLAGEYNEQFF.

The CDR3 protein is CASSPRLRQGRHNEQFF. The CDR3 coding sequence is TGTGCCAGCAGCCCTCGGCTTCGACAGGGAAGGCACAATGAGCAGTTCTTC. V and J are TRBV7-2 and TRBJ2-1, with 7 bases identical to TRBD1. The CDR3 extends over 17 amino acids. The J segment lost 5 bases and the V segment lost 5 bases, leaving 15 bases of the junction unmatched. CDR1 is SGHTA, CDR2 FQGNSA, per germline.

This clone was found a few times. J is TRBJ1-2 and V is TRBV27, with 8 bases fitting TRBD1. This CDR3 contains 18 residues. Losses at the gene ends were 2 bases for V and 0 bases for J; bases not matched to a gene: 11. The germline V gene encodes CDR1 MNHEY and CDR2 SMNVEV (reference sequence). CDR3: CASSLRASRTGTNYGYTF. CDR3 DNA: TGTGCCAGCAGTTTAAGGGCTAGTCGGACAGGGACTAACTATGGCTACACCTTC.

This chain connects TRBV9 to TRBJ1-1; D is uncertain. This CDR3 has 14 amino acids. Germline assignment: CDR1 SGDLS and CDR2 YYNGEE. The V end lost 7 bases, the J end lost 0 bases, and 13 bases lay between the germline ends. The CDR3 DNA reads as TGTGCCAGCGGTAGAGGCCCGTTGAACACTGAAGCTTTCTTT. Amino acid sequence: CASGRGPLNTEAFF.

This chain joins TRBV15 and TRBJ1-5, with TRBD1 matching 7 bases. CDR1 is LNHNV, CDR2 YYDKDF, per germline (reference sequence). This CDR3 is 16 amino acids long. Trimming cost V 0 bases and J 3 bases; bases outside gene matches: 5. The CDR3 region is CATSRDRGTVNQPQHF. CDR3 coding DNA: TGTGCCACCAGCAGAGATCGGGGGACAGTCAATCAGCCCCAGCATTTT. Full variable domain (missing parts from reference TRBV15 and TRBJ1-5): DAMVIQNPRYQVTQFGKPVTLSCSQTLNHNVMYWYQQKSSQAPKLLFHYYDKDFNNEADTPDNFQSRRPNTSFCFLDIRSPGLGDTAMYLCATSRDRGTVNQPQHFGDGTRLSIL.

The V call is TRBV28, the J call TRBJ1-6; 7 positions match TRBD1. V shed 6 bases and J 7 bases; nucleotides not matched to a gene: 9. Germline CDR1 and CDR2: MDHEN and SYDVKM. The CDR3 consists of 15 residues. CDR3 region: CASSYPGTANSPLHF. Written as DNA, the CDR3 is TGTGCCAGCAGCTACCCAGGGACAGCGAATTCACCCCTCCACTTT.

The rearrangement uses TRBV4-3 and TRBJ2-5; 7 bases align to TRBD2. The J segment lost 5 bases and the V segment lost 1 base, leaving 16 bases of the junction unmatched. The germline V gene encodes CDR1 LGHNA and CDR2 YSLEER. The CDR3 totals 18 residues. DNA of the CDR3: TGCGCCAGCAGCCAAGTAATGCCGGGGCCTAGCGGAGGGGAGACCCAGTACTTC. Its translation: CASSQVMPGPSGGETQYF.

V usage is TRBV11-3 and J usage is TRBJ2-1; 13 positions match TRBD2. The CDR3 length is 16 residues. Germline V gene sequence: CDR1 SGHNT, CDR2 YENEEA. With 4 bases clipped from V and 6 bases from J, the junction kept 6 bases outside the gene matches. The CDR3 loop is CASSWMGLAGFNEQFF. The CDR3 coding sequence is TGTGCCAGCAGCTGGATGGGACTAGCGGGGTTCAATGAGCAGTTCTTC.

V is TRBV27 and J is TRBJ1-1; D is perhaps TRBD1 (5 bases). V was pared by 10 bases and J by 7 bases, with 19 bases between. The V gene's germline CDR1 is MNHEY and CDR2 SMNVEV (reference sequence). There are 13 residues in the CDR3. CDR3 in DNA: TGTGCCACCGGAGGGACGGCTGGATATGAAGCTTTCTTT. This codes for CATGGTAGYEAFF.

V usage is TRBV28 and J usage is TRBJ2-7; the D gene is possibly TRBD2 (5 bases). The length of the CDR3 is 15 residues. Looked up from germline, CDR1 is MDHEN and CDR2 is SYDVKM. V was shortened by 5 bases and J by 0 bases, with 14 bases between the two germline ends. The CDR3 coding sequence is TGTGCCAGCAGTGGCGGAGGTGACGTCTCCTACGAGCAGTACGTC. Protein product: CASSGGGDVSYEQYV.

The CDR3 region is CASSLAWTSGRYSSGTDTQYF. CDR3 DNA: TGTGCCAGCAGCTTAGCCTGGACTAGCGGGAGGTATTCCTCTGGCACAGATACGCAGTATTTT. The J gene is TRBJ2-3, the V gene TRBV7-2; 14 positions agree with TRBD2. J lost 1 base, V lost 0 bases, and 12 bases had no gene match. Germline assignment: CDR1 SGHTA and CDR2 FQGNSA. This CDR3 comprises 21 residues.

The chain couples TRBV19 to TRBJ1-5; D call uncertain. The CDR3 has 14 amino acids. CDR1 and CDR2 (germline): LNHDA, SQIVND (reference sequence). Deletions cut 6 bases from V and 4 bases from J, with 13 bases between. DNA for the CDR3: TGTGCCAGTAGAGAAACGGGGTCGAATCAGCCCCAGCATTTT. Encoded protein: CASRETGSNQPQHF.

This chain links TRBV19 with TRBJ1-5; possibly TRBD1 for D (5 bases). Germline V CDR1 and CDR2: LNHDA, SQIVND (reference sequence). The V and J ends lost 3 bases and 1 base respectively, with 16 bases between them. This CDR3 has 17 amino acids. CDR3 protein: CASSIPKGARSNQPQHF. The CDR3 DNA is TGTGCCAGTAGTATCCCCAAAGGGGCACGGAGCAATCAGCCCCAGCATTTT.

The chain has TRBV7-9 and TRBJ2-7, with D maybe TRBD2 (6 bases). The germline gives CDR1 SEHNR, CDR2 FQNEAQ (reference sequence). The CDR3 is made up of 13 amino acids. V gave up 1 base and J gave up 7 bases, with 11 bases separating them. For the CDR3, the DNA is TGTGCCAGCAGCTTAGGGGCTGGGACTGAGCAGTACTTC. Translation gives CASSLGAGTEQYF.

J is TRBJ1-1 and V is TRBV7-2; D gene uncertain. Germline V gene sequence: CDR1 SGHTA, CDR2 FQGNSA. V gave up 1 base and J gave up 2 bases, with 5 bases separating them. The CDR3 consists of 13 residues. The CDR3 sequence: CASSLVANTEAFF. For the CDR3, the DNA is TGTGCCAGCAGCTTAGTTGCTAACACTGAAGCTTTCTTT. Full variable domain (rest looked up from reference TRBV7-2 and TRBJ1-1): GAGVSQSPSNKVTEKGKDVELRCDPISGHTALYWYRQSLGQGLEFLIYFQGNSAPDKSGLPSDRFSAERTGGSVSTLTIQRTQQEDSAVYLCASSLVANTEAFFGQGTRLTVV.

This clone was observed a few times. V and J are TRBV30 and TRBJ1-6; D unclear. V gave up 0 bases and J gave up 9 bases, with 12 bases separating them. The CDR3 is 14 amino acids. CDR1 is GTSNPN, CDR2 SVGIG, per germline (reference sequence). This chain's CDR3 is CAWSVSGDGSPLHF. The CDR3 bases are TGTGCCTGGAGTGTTTCGGGCGACGGTTCACCCCTCCACTTT.